The present entry profiles one TCR beta chain with its context. Its antigen is currently unknown. A second roughly 6 to 12 cycle PCR used barcoded and J-beta primers. MiXCR was run by TCRdb on the 5' RACE reads, yielding one entry per CDR3 protein. The profile shows about 650,000 distinct CDR3 sequences, around 50% of them singletons. These data are taken from a study of blood T cells in healthy people across ages. Points from the study as a whole: What prevented conclusive comparison of naive and antigen-experienced cells was that PBMCs were unsorted. Per million T cells, the diversity of TCR beta decreased roughly linearly as age advanced.

Germline loops: CDR1 PRHDT, CDR2 FYEKMQ (reference sequence). Trimming stripped 4 bases from V and 1 base from J, with 17 bases between. The CDR3 spans 16 residues. Isolation recovered at least 7 million PBMCs from every sample. This TCR came from a woman at least 80 years old in good health. The sequenced sample consisted of blood. This chain uses TRBV13 with TRBJ2-7; tentatively, D is TRBD2 (5 bases). Here the CDR3 reads CASSYATARGSYEQYF. Here the CDR3 DNA reads TGTGCCAGCAGCTATGCGACTGCCCGGGGATCCTACGAGCAGTACTTC.